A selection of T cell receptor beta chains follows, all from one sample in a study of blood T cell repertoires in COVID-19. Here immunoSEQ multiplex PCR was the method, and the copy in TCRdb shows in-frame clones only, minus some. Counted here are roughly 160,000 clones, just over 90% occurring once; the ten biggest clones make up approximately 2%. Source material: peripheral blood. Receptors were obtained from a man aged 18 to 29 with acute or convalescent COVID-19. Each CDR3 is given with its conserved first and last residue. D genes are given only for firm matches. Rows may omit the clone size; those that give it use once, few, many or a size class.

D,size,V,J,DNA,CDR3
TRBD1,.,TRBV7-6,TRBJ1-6,TGTGCCAGCAGCCCGACACGAGGGGACAGGGTTTCGAGCTCCTATAATTCACCCCTCCACTTT,CASSPTRGDRVSSSYNSPLHF
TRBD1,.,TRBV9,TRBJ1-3,TGTGCCAGCAGCGGAGACAGGGGATTTTACTCTGGAAACACCATATATTTT,CASSGDRGFYSGNTIYF
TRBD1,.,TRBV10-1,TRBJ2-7,TGCGCCAGCAGTCGACAGGGTTCGGTTTCAGCGCAGTACTTC,CASSRQGSVSAQYF
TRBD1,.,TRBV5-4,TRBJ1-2,TGTGCCAGCAGCTCCGCGGCTGACAGGGGGAGAGTTTATGGCTACACCTTC,CASSSAADRGRVYGYTF
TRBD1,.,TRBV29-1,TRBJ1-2,TGCAGCTTCGGACAGGACGACCTTGGCTACACCTTC,CSFGQDDLGYTF
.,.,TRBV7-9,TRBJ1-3,TGTGCCAGCAGCTTAGTCGGGACACATGGAAACACCATATATTTT,CASSLVGTHGNTIYF
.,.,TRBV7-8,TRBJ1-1,TGTGCCAGCAGCTCGGGGATAGACAGGAAAGCTTTCTTT,CASSSGIDRKAFF
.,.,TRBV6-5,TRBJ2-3,TGTGCCAGCAGACTCAGGGGAGGGGATACGCAGTATTTT,CASRLRGGDTQYF
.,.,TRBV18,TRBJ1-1,TGTGCCAGCTCTACAGTAGGCACGAACACTGAAGCTTTCTTT,CASSTVGTNTEAFF
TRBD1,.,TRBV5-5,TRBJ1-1,TGTGCCAGCAGCTTGAGACAGGGGGCGCCCACTGAAGCTTTCTTT,CASSLRQGAPTEAFF
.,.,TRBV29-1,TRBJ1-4,TGCAGCGTTGAGAACAGGGCTAGTGAAAAACTGTTTTTT,CSVENRASEKLFF
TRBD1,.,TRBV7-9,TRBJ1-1,TGTGCCAGCAGTTCAGTCGGACAGGGGGCAGGGTCTGAAGCTTTCTTT,CASSSVGQGAGSEAFF
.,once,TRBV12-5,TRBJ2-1,TGTGCTAGTGGTTTAACCCCCCGGGAGCAGTTCTTC,CASGLTPREQFF
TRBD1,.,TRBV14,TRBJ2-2,TGTGCCAGCAGCCAAGATGTCTGGGACAGGGGGTTTCACGGGGAGCTGTTTTTT,CASSQDVWDRGFHGELFF
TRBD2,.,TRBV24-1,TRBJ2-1,TGTGCCACCAGTGACACCGGGACTAGCGCGTACAATGAGCAGTTCTTC,CATSDTGTSAYNEQFF
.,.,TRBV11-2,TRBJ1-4,TGTGCCAGCAGCTCAGTGGGAGGTGAAAAACTGTTTTTT,CASSSVGGEKLFF
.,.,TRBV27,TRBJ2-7,TGTGCCAGCAGTCCTCTAATATTAACTCAGGGGACCAACTACGAGCAGTACTTC,CASSPLILTQGTNYEQYF
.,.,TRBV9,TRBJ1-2,TGTGCCAGCAGCCCCGCCGATTACAGGGATGGCTACACCTTC,CASSPADYRDGYTF
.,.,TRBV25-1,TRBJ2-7,TGTGCCAGCAGTCGGGGGAGCTCCTACGAGCAGTACTTC,CASSRGSSYEQYF
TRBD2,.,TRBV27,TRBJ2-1,TGTGCCAGCAGGATTCTCACTAGCGGGAGGCCGCATGAGCAGTTCTTC,CASRILTSGRPHEQFF
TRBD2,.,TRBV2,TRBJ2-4,TGTGCCAGCAGCCCCGGGACTAGCGGGTCTCTAGCCAAAAACATTCAGTACTTC,CASSPGTSGSLAKNIQYF
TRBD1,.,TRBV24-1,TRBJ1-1,TGTGCCACCAGTGATTCCGCAGTCGCAGGGGGGAACACTGAAGCTTTCTTT,CATSDSAVAGGNTEAFF